These 23 T cell receptor beta chains came from one sample sequenced in a study of blood T cell repertoires in COVID-19. Clones were read by immunoSEQ multiplex PCR, and TCRdb kept only the in-frame ones, dropping some. Altogether approximately 310,000 clones are present, roughly 90% being singletons, with the ten largest covering over 4%. Source material: PBMCs or T cells enriched from blood (not recorded which). The receptor source for this set is a man between 60 and 70 years old who had recovered from COVID-19.

This sequence joins TRBV27 and TRBJ1-6; 9 bases are a match to TRBD1. V lost 6 bases to trimming and J lost 7 bases; unmatched junction nucleotides: 10. The V gene's germline CDR1 is MNHEY and CDR2 SMNVEV (reference sequence). The CDR3 extends over 16 amino acids. The CDR3 reads CASRIRDREPNSPLHF. The CDR3 DNA sequence: TGTGCCAGCAGAATCCGGGACAGGGAACCGAATTCACCCCTCCACTTT.

This clone was observed a single time. V usage is TRBV28 and J usage is TRBJ2-1, with 8 bases identical to TRBD2. The CDR3 loop spans 13 amino acids. Germline CDR1 MDHEN, CDR2 SYDVKM. Trimming cost V 2 bases and J 7 bases; bases outside gene matches: 1. The DNA of the CDR3 is TGTGCCAGCAGTTTAAGCGGGAGTAATGAGCAGTTCTTC. Translation: CASSLSGSNEQFF.

This clone was observed a single time. This chain joins TRBV19 and TRBJ1-5; 8 positions agree with TRBD1. Unmatched junction bases numbered 17, after V lost 10 bases and J lost 6 bases. This CDR3 contains 16 residues. Germline V gene data show CDR1 as LNHDA and CDR2 as SQIVND (reference sequence). For the CDR3, the DNA is TGTGCCACCAATACAGGAATGGACAGGGCAGTTCAGCCCCAGCATTTT. Its protein is CATNTGMDRAVQPQHF.

This clone was counted only a few times. V gene TRBV10-3 combines with J gene TRBJ1-6; 12 bases agree with TRBD1. The CDR3 has 16 residues. Trimming cost V 10 bases and J 7 bases; bases outside gene matches: 11. The germline V gene encodes CDR1 ENHRY and CDR2 SYGVKD. DNA for the CDR3: TGTGCCACCGGGACAGGGGGCGCCGGCGGGAATTCACCCCTCCACTTT. Its translation is CATGTGGAGGNSPLHF.

The chain employs TRBV3-1 (or the pseudogene TRBV3-2) and TRBJ2-1, with D hard to call. Germline CDR1 and CDR2: LGHDT and YNNKEL (reference sequence). The V gene lost 4 bases and the J gene lost 4 bases, with 5 bases spanning the gap. The CDR3 is 12 residues long. The CDR3 DNA follows: TGTGCCAGCAGCCGAGCGTACAATGAGCAGTTCTTC. Its translation: CASSRAYNEQFF.

The chain couples TRBV19 to TRBJ1-1, with TRBD1 identical over 7 bases. The germline V gene has CDR1 LNHDA and CDR2 SQIVND (reference sequence). V shed 3 bases, J shed 4 bases, and the junction held 11 bases outside the gene matches. The CDR3 has 16 residues. This CDR3 reads CASSIGRDRVGTEAFF. As DNA, the CDR3 is TGTGCCAGTAGTATTGGGCGTGACAGGGTGGGCACTGAAGCTTTCTTT.

The chain recombines TRBV5-1 with TRBJ1-3; D perhaps matches TRBD1 (5 bases). Trimming pared 4 bases from V and 7 bases from J, leaving 12 bases between. This CDR3 has 13 amino acids. Per the germline V gene, CDR1 is SGHRS and CDR2 is YFSETQ. The CDR3 DNA reads TGCGCCAGCAGCGGGCAGGGTAGTAACACCATATATTTT. Protein sequence: CASSGQGSNTIYF.

In its sample, this clone was seen a few times. The chain joins TRBV24-1 to TRBJ2-2; 8 nucleotides match TRBD2. The germline V gene encodes CDR1 KGHDR and CDR2 SFDVKD. CDR3 length equals 16 residues. The ends lost 5 bases at V and 0 bases at J; junction bases unmatched: 4. The CDR3 protein is CATSGGGLANTGELFF. The CDR3 DNA is TGTGCCACCAGTGGCGGGGGGTTGGCGAACACCGGGGAGCTGTTTTTT.

The rearrangement uses TRBV6-6 and TRBJ2-3; 13 nucleotides align to TRBD2. Germline values: CDR1 MNHNY, CDR2 SVGAGI (reference sequence). V was pared by 5 bases and J by 7 bases, with 12 bases of the junction left unmatched. The CDR3 runs 17 residues. The CDR3 DNA is TGTGCCAGCAGTCCAAGCTCCGGGACTAGCGGGATGAATACGCAGTATTTT. Protein sequence: CASSPSSGTSGMNTQYF.

Of note for this clone: Relative to the germline gene, one junction end is altered; a read error may explain this. This chain uses TRBV7-3 with TRBJ2-2; the D gene is possibly TRBD1 (6 bases). The germline gives CDR1 SGHTA, CDR2 FQGTGA. CDR3 length: 14 residues. The CDR3 nucleotides read TGTGCCAGCAGCTTAACCCAGGGGACCGTGGAGCTGTTTTTT. Protein product: CASSLTQGTVELFF.

This rearrangement joins TRBV24-1 to TRBJ2-2; 11 bases map to TRBD2. CDR3 length: 18 amino acids. Germline values: CDR1 KGHDR, CDR2 SFDVKD. V lost 4 bases, J lost 2 bases, and 8 bases stayed unmatched. In nucleotides, the CDR3 is TGTGCCACCAGTGACCTCGCTGGGACTAGCGGCAACACCGGGGAGCTGTTTTTT. This sequence encodes CATSDLAGTSGNTGELFF.

The chain joins TRBV28 to TRBJ1-2; the D gene is possibly TRBD1 (6 bases). Germline V gene sequence: CDR1 MDHEN, CDR2 SYDVKM. This CDR3 spans 14 amino acids. V was pared by 7 bases and J by 4 bases, with 16 bases between. The chain's CDR3 is CASTLGGLRYGYTF. DNA of the CDR3: TGTGCCAGCACTCTAGGGGGTCTACGCTATGGCTACACCTTC.

V usage is TRBV9 and J usage is TRBJ2-3; weak D call: TRBD1 (5 bases). The germline CDR1 and CDR2 sequences are SGDLS and YYNGEE. The CDR3 covers 15 residues. Trimming left V 0 bases short and J 3 bases short, with 11 bases between. The DNA of the CDR3 is TGTGCCAGCAGCGTAGGGCAGGGTACTACAGATACGCAGTATTTT. It yields the protein CASSVGQGTTDTQYF.

This clone appeared a single time. This chain joins TRBV5-1 and TRBJ2-7; 9 bases are shared with TRBD1. V shed 4 bases and J 5 bases; nucleotides not matched to a gene: 7. The CDR3 has 14 amino acids. Germline V gene sequence: CDR1 SGHRS, CDR2 YFSETQ. The CDR3 nucleotides read TGCGCCAGCAGCCCGCGACAGGGGGTCGACGAGCAGTACTTC. This encodes CASSPRQGVDEQYF.

The chain recombines TRBV6-4 with TRBJ2-1; 7 nucleotides match TRBD2. V lost 6 bases and J lost 7; bases outside the gene matches: 12. Germline V lookup: CDR1 MRHNA, CDR2 SNTAGT. This CDR3 is built from 15 residues. The CDR3, as DNA: TGTGCCAGCAGCAAGCTAGCGGAGCAAAGGAATGAGCAGTTCTTC. Its translation is CASSKLAEQRNEQFF.

J is TRBJ2-1 and V is TRBV15; weak D call: TRBD2 (6 bases). Deletions cut 0 bases from V and 9 bases from J, with 12 bases between. From germline, CDR1 is LNHNV and CDR2 YYDKDF (reference sequence). The CDR3 has 14 residues. CDR3 amino acids: CATSRDLGGTEQFF. The CDR3 nucleotides are TGTGCCACCAGCAGAGATTTGGGCGGGACTGAGCAGTTCTTC.

J is TRBJ1-1 and V is TRBV6-5, with a weak D call TRBD1 (6 bases). CDR1 MNHEY and CDR2 SVGAGI come from the germline V gene. CDR3 length equals 15 residues. Trimming removed 2 bases from V and 10 bases from J, with 20 bases in between. This chain's CDR3 is CASSYETGYRYPAFF. CDR3 sequence (DNA): TGTGCCAGCAGTTACGAAACAGGGTACCGATATCCAGCTTTCTTT.

The chain couples TRBV28 to TRBJ2-3, with D perhaps matching TRBD2 (5 bases). The CDR3 has 15 amino acids. The germline V gene has CDR1 MDHEN and CDR2 SYDVKM. V was trimmed by 5 bases and J by 0 bases, leaving 12 bases between them. This CDR3 reads CASSLTRSSTDTQYF. The CDR3 DNA is TGTGCCAGCAGTCTTACTAGGTCTAGCACAGATACGCAGTATTTT.

The rearrangement joins TRBV11-2 to TRBJ2-1; 8 bases match TRBD2. The CDR3 consists of 16 residues. Germline assignment: CDR1 SGHAT and CDR2 FQNNGV. After removal of 1 base from V and 2 bases from J, the junction contained 4 bases not matched to a gene. This chain's CDR3 is CASSLGFGRAYNEQFF. The CDR3 nucleotides are TGTGCCAGCAGCTTAGGTTTCGGGAGGGCCTACAATGAGCAGTTCTTC. The entire variable domain, with the rest obtained from reference TRBV11-2 and TRBJ2-1, is as follows: EAGVAQSPRYKIIEKRQSVAFWCNPISGHATLYWYQQILGQGPKLLIQFQNNGVVDDSQLPKDRFSAERLKGVDSTLKIQPAKLEDSAVYLCASSLGFGRAYNEQFFGPGTRLTVL.

The sample holds a few counts of this clone. V and J are TRBV7-3 and TRBJ2-1; 10 bases agree with TRBD2. CDR1 SGHTA and CDR2 FQGTGA come from the germline V gene. The CDR3 length is 15 residues. With V trimmed by 2 bases and J by 10 bases, 8 bases remained unmatched. The CDR3 spells CASSLGSSGGREQFF. The CDR3 DNA sequence: TGTGCCAGCAGCTTAGGGTCTAGCGGGGGAAGAGAGCAGTTCTTC.

The CDR3 bases are TGTGCCAGCAGCCTCCGCCGGCAGGGGGGTAACGTGGCCCAGTACTTC. Protein product: CASSLRRQGGNVAQYF. J is TRBJ2-5 and V is TRBV3-1 (or the pseudogene TRBV3-2); a weak D match, TRBD1 (7 bases). Trimming shortened V by 4 bases and J by 9 bases, and 24 bases separated the two germline ends. Germline loops: CDR1 LGHDT, CDR2 YNNKEL (reference sequence). The length of the CDR3 is 16 residues.

The chain recombines TRBV19 with TRBJ1-1; D uncertain. Trimming pared 3 bases from V and 0 bases from J, leaving 14 bases between. The CDR3 has 16 residues. Germline CDR1 reads LNHDA; CDR2 reads SQIVND (reference sequence). CDR3 protein: CASSITGVAMNTEAFF. CDR3 DNA sequence: TGTGCCAGTAGTATCACCGGGGTCGCTATGAACACTGAAGCTTTCTTT.

On this clone itself: Within the sample, other DNA sequences also encode this same CDR3. The chain carries TRBV5-1 and TRBJ2-5, with TRBD1 matching 8 bases. Germline values: CDR1 SGHRS, CDR2 YFSETQ. With 4 bases clipped from V and 2 bases from J, the junction kept 4 bases outside the gene matches. The CDR3 consists of 14 residues. The CDR3 DNA follows: TGCGCCAGCAGCCCCGGGACAGGTCAAGAGACCCAGTACTTC. Translating it yields CASSPGTGQETQYF.